This T cell receptor (beta chain) is from a study of blood T cell repertoires in COVID-19. Study information: The study drew acute and convalescent COVID-19 samples from the United States, Italy and Spain.

Measured with immunoSEQ multiplex PCR; TCRdb has only the in-frame clones, and not every one. Here the sample spans some 200,000 clones, about 88% being singletons. Recruited during active infection, patients (from Seattle) were subsequently followed longitudinally. This clone was seen just once. This TCR was sampled from a man in his fifties with COVID-19, enrolled during active disease. Sequenced input: peripheral blood.

Here the CDR3 reads CATSARGGFYNEQFF. The DNA of the CDR3 is TGTGCCACCAGTGCCCGCGGCGGATTCTACAATGAGCAGTTCTTC. The rearrangement uses TRBV24-1 and TRBJ2-1; D is unclear. Trimming cost V 5 bases and J 3 bases, with 13 bases left between them. Per germline, CDR1 KGHDR and CDR2 SFDVKD. The CDR3 sequence is 15 residues long.